Following are 21 T cell receptor beta chains from one sample sequenced in a study of OX40 agonist ivuxolimab in advanced cancers. The table came from immunoSEQ multiplex PCR; TCRdb's copy has only in-frame clones and leaves some out. The data show 75,000 to 90,000 clones, roughly 92% seen once. The sample here was CD4+ or CD8+ T cells sorted from blood, taken in a trial of the OX40 agonist ivuxolimab. The receptor source for this set is an adult with an advanced solid tumor such as melanoma, head and neck, liver or kidney cancer.

V is TRBV12-5 and J is TRBJ2-7, with 15 bases aligning to TRBD2. The CDR3 is 19 residues long. V lost 3 bases and J lost 7; bases outside the gene matches: 16. Germline V gene lookup returns CDR1 LGHNT and CDR2 FRNRAP. CDR3 amino acids: CASGFIPISRTSGRDEQYF. The CDR3 DNA follows: TGTGCTAGTGGTTTCATACCAATCTCTAGGACTAGCGGGAGGGATGAGCAGTACTTC.

This chain uses TRBV7-8 with TRBJ2-3, with D possibly matching TRBD2 (6 bases). Trimming took off 8 bases at V and 8 bases at J, with 20 bases between the two ends. Germline V gene data show CDR1 as SGHVS and CDR2 as FQNEAQ. The CDR3 sequence is 14 residues long. This CDR3 is CASSKPGEKTTQYF. For the CDR3, the DNA is TGTGCCAGCTCAAAGCCGGGAGAAAAAACTACGCAGTATTTT.

The V and J genes are TRBV5-1 and TRBJ2-3; D call uncertain. The CDR3 contains 14 residues. Between the trimmed V and J ends, which lost 4 bases and 0 bases, there was a span of 9 bases. The germline V gene encodes CDR1 SGHRS and CDR2 YFSETQ. This CDR3 is CASSPPGSTDTQYF. The CDR3 DNA follows: TGCGCCAGCAGCCCCCCGGGCAGCACAGATACGCAGTATTTT.

This chain joins TRBV10-3 and TRBJ2-3, with 13 bases fitting TRBD2. Trimming cost V 6 bases and J 3 bases; bases outside gene matches: 6. Germline V gives CDR1 ENHRY, CDR2 SYGVKD. The CDR3 has 16 amino acids. The CDR3: CAISSGTSGITDTQYF. The CDR3 DNA follows: TGTGCCATCAGCTCCGGGACTAGCGGGATTACAGATACGCAGTATTTT.

This clone was seen a single time. The V and J genes are TRBV7-2 and TRBJ2-1, with 14 bases matching TRBD2. V lost 5 bases to trimming and J lost 8 bases; unmatched junction nucleotides: 5. Germline CDR1 is SGHTA and CDR2 is FQGNSA. This CDR3 comprises 15 residues. CDR3 protein: CASSTGLAGGDEQFF. As DNA, the CDR3 is TGTGCCAGCAGCACCGGACTAGCGGGAGGCGATGAGCAGTTCTTC.

This chain uses TRBV21-1 with TRBJ2-7; TRBD2 is the table's D call, not checked against the DNA. TRBV21-1 is described as a pseudogene. CDR3 length: 13 amino acids. CDR3 DNA sequence: TGTGCCAGCAGCCGCCGTCTAGGCTACGAGCAGTACTTC. Amino acids: CASSRRLGYEQYF.

This chain connects TRBV2 to TRBJ2-5, with D maybe TRBD2 (5 bases). This CDR3 is 15 amino acids long. The germline gives CDR1 SNHLY, CDR2 FYNNEI. V was pared by 2 bases and J by 3 bases, with 13 bases between. Here the CDR3 DNA reads TGTGCCAGCAGTGAACCGAGGGCCTTTAAAGAGACCCAGTACTTC. Translation gives CASSEPRAFKETQYF.

The V gene is TRBV19, the J gene TRBJ2-5, with D maybe TRBD1 (5 bases). The CDR3 covers 15 residues. CDR1 and CDR2 from the germline V gene are LNHDA and SQIVND (reference sequence). V was shortened by 5 bases and J by 4 bases, with 17 bases between the two germline ends. CDR3 in amino acids: CASSPQVAVGETQYF. The CDR3 region has the DNA TGTGCCAGTAGTCCACAGGTCGCCGTGGGAGAGACCCAGTACTTC.

The rearrangement joins TRBV5-4 to TRBJ2-4; 7 nucleotides line up with TRBD2. Germline assignment: CDR1 SGHNT and CDR2 YYREEE (reference sequence). The CDR3 is 13 residues long. J was trimmed by 9 bases and V by 1 base; bases with no gene match: 4. CDR3 sequence reads: CASSLKGRGIQYF. CDR3 nucleotide sequence: TGTGCCAGCAGCTTGAAGGGGAGGGGCATTCAGTACTTC. Full variable domain (outside the CDR3, taken from reference TRBV5-4 and TRBJ2-4): ETGVTQSPTHLIKTRGQQVTLRCSSQSGHNTVSWYQQALGQGPQFIFQYYREEENGRGNFPPRFSGLQFPNYSSELNVNALELDDSALYLCASSLKGRGIQYFGAGTRLSVL.

The chain combines TRBV11-2 with TRBJ1-4; D not certain. In germline, CDR1 is SGHAT, CDR2 FQNNGV. Between the trimmed V and J ends, which lost 1 base and 8 bases, there was a span of 8 bases. This CDR3 spans 13 amino acids. The CDR3 DNA reads TGTGCCAGCAGCTTAGCAGCGGTCGAAAAACTGTTTTTT. Its protein is CASSLAAVEKLFF.

The rearrangement joins TRBV10-3 to TRBJ2-7; 11 nucleotides line up with TRBD2. J was trimmed by 2 bases and V by 0 bases; bases with no gene match: 12. This CDR3 region has 19 residues. Germline CDR1 ENHRY, CDR2 SYGVKD. The CDR3 region has the DNA TGTGCCATCAGTGAGTCCTTGGGTGTGGGGACTAGCGGTACCTACGAGCAGTACTTC. Amino acid sequence: CAISESLGVGTSGTYEQYF.

The chain joins TRBV7-2 to TRBJ2-5, with TRBD2 matching 10 bases. CDR1 and CDR2 from the germline V gene are SGHTA and FQGNSA. The CDR3 consists of 17 residues. The V gene end was trimmed by 1 base and the J gene end by 3 bases; junction bases not matched to a gene: 8. The CDR3 DNA reads as TGTGCCAGCAGCTTAGTAGGGCTAGCGGGAGTTAAAGAGACCCAGTACTTC. Encoded protein: CASSLVGLAGVKETQYF.

This chain joins TRBV19 and TRBJ2-7; 12 bases are shared with TRBD2. This CDR3 contains 15 residues. The V segment lost 5 bases and the J segment 5 bases; nucleotides outside the gene matches: 7. Germline V gene lookup returns CDR1 LNHDA and CDR2 SQIVND (reference sequence). CDR3 in amino acids: CASSSRTSGNNEQYF. Written as DNA, the CDR3 is TGTGCCAGTAGTTCCAGGACTAGCGGGAACAACGAGCAGTACTTC.

This sequence joins TRBV11-1 and TRBJ2-1, with D perhaps matching TRBD2 (7 bases). The CDR3 consists of 17 residues. CDR1 and CDR2 from the germline V gene are SGHAT and FQDESV (reference sequence). Trimming shortened V by 0 bases and J by 6 bases, and 18 bases separated the two germline ends. The CDR3 DNA follows: TGTGCCAGCAGCTTAGCGCGGGGGACATCGCAAACCAATGAGCAGTTCTTC. Translation gives CASSLARGTSQTNEQFF.

V is TRBV5-4 and J is TRBJ1-3, with D perhaps matching TRBD1 (5 bases). V was clipped by 5 bases and J by 4 bases, with 13 bases between them. Germline-derived CDR1 and CDR2 are SGHNT and YYREEE (reference sequence). The CDR3 has 14 amino acids. The CDR3 spells CASSVAGFGNTIYF. DNA of the CDR3: TGTGCCAGCAGTGTGGCAGGGTTCGGAAACACCATATATTTT.

This clone has only one observation. The chain is built from TRBV7-2 and TRBJ1-2, with D perhaps matching TRBD1 (6 bases). This CDR3 is built from 14 residues. Germline CDR1 SGHTA, CDR2 FQGNSA. V dropped 3 bases and J dropped 2 bases, with 10 bases sitting between them. As DNA, the CDR3 is TGTGCCAGCAGCTTTAGGGACACGAACTATGGCTACACCTTC. Translated: CASSFRDTNYGYTF.

The chain links TRBV19 to TRBJ2-4; D call uncertain. V was trimmed by 6 bases and J by 1 base, leaving 7 bases between them. CDR3 length: 13 amino acids. Germline V gene data show CDR1 as LNHDA and CDR2 as SQIVND (reference sequence). The CDR3 loop reads CASRDLAKNIQYF. In DNA, the CDR3 is TGTGCCAGTAGGGACCTGGCCAAAAACATTCAGTACTTC.

The chain employs TRBV6-5 and TRBJ1-2; the D gene is possibly TRBD1 (5 bases). This CDR3 comprises 11 residues. Looked up from germline, CDR1 is MNHEY and CDR2 is SVGAGI. The V end lost 6 bases, the J end lost 5 bases, and 7 bases lay between the germline ends. The CDR3 sequence: CASRGPYGYTF. The DNA of the CDR3 is TGTGCCAGCAGGGGGCCTTATGGCTACACCTTC.

The rearrangement links TRBV5-1 to TRBJ2-2, with 7 nucleotides matching TRBD2. Germline lookup yields CDR1 SGHRS and CDR2 YFSETQ. V lost 5 bases to trimming and J lost 1 base; unmatched junction nucleotides: 5. The CDR3 runs 15 residues. CDR3 amino acids: CASRDLAENTGELFF. As DNA, the CDR3 is TGCGCCAGCAGGGATCTAGCGGAGAACACCGGGGAGCTGTTTTTT.

In this sample, this clone turned up once. This rearrangement joins TRBV28 to TRBJ1-6; 7 positions agree with TRBD1. Germline V CDR1 and CDR2: MDHEN, SYDVKM. J lost 8 bases, V lost 7 bases, and 26 bases had no gene match. The CDR3 is 20 amino acids. CDR3 nucleotide sequence: TGTGCCAGCACAACATCATCAGGGCAGGGGGGAGGCTGGAGGGATTCACCCCTCCACTTT. Translation gives CASTTSSGQGGGWRDSPLHF.

The chain is built from TRBV30 and TRBJ2-3; 11 nucleotides align to TRBD2. The V gene end was trimmed by 5 bases and the J gene end by 2 bases; junction bases not matched to a gene: 3. The germline gives CDR1 GTSNPN, CDR2 SVGIG (reference sequence). CDR3 length equals 14 residues. The CDR3 loop is CAWGTSGYTDTQYF. CDR3 in DNA: TGTGCCTGGGGGACTAGCGGATACACAGATACGCAGTATTTT.